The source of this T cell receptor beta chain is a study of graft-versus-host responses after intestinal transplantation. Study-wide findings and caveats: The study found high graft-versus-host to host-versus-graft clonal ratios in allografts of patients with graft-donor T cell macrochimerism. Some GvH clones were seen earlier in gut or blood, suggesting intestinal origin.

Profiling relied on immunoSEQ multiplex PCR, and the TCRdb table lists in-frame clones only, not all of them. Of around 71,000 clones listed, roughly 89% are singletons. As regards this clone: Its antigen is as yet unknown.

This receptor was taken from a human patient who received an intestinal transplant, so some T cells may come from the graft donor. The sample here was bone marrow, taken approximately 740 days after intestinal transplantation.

In DNA form, the CDR3 reads TGTGCCAGCAGCCAAGTAGAGGGCCCCGGGGAGCTGTTTTTT. Residues: CASSQVEGPGELFF. This chain uses TRBV7-9 with TRBJ2-2, with D maybe TRBD2 (5 bases). Germline V gene lookup returns CDR1 SEHNR and CDR2 FQNEAQ (reference sequence). The CDR3 spans 14 residues. Trimming cost V 5 bases and J 6 bases, with 13 bases left between them.